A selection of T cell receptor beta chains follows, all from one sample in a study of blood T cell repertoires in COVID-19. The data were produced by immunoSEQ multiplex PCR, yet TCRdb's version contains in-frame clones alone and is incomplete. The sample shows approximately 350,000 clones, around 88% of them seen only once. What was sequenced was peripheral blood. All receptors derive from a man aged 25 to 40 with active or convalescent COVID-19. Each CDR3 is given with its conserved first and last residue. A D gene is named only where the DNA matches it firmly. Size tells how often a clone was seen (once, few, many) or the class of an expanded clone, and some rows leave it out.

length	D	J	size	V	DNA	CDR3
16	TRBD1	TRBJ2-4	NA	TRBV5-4	TGTGCCAGCAGCGTCGGACAGGGGGAGGCCAAAAACATTCAGTACTTC	CASSVGQGEAKNIQYF
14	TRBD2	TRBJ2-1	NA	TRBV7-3	TGTGCCAGCAGCCGAGCGGGAGGGCCGCATGAGCAGTTCTTC	CASSRAGGPHEQFF
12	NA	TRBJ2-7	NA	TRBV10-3	TGTGCCATCAGTGAGACTACTTACGAGCAGTACTTC	CAISETTYEQYF
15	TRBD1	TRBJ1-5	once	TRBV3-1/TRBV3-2	TGTGCCAGCAGCTTGGGACAGGGGGACAATCAGCCCCAGCATTTT	CASSLGQGDNQPQHF
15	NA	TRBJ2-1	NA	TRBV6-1	TGTGCCAGCAGTGAAGGACTCCTCGGGTACAATGAGCAGTTCTTC	CASSEGLLGYNEQFF
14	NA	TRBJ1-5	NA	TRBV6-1	TGTGCCAGCAGTGATAGCGGGCCGTATCAGCCCCAGCATTTT	CASSDSGPYQPQHF
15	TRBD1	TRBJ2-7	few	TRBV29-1	TGCAGGGGATCCACAGGGGAAGGCCTCTCCTACGAGCAGTACTTC	CRGSTGEGLSYEQYF
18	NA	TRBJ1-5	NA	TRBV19	TGTGCCAGTAGTTACCGGGACTACCGTTTTCGGAGCAATCAGCCCCAGCATTTT	CASSYRDYRFRSNQPQHF
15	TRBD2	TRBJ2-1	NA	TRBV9	TGTGCCAGCAGCGCAGTAGCGGGAGGGTACAATGAGCAGTTCTTC	CASSAVAGGYNEQFF
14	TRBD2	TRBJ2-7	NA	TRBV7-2	TGTGCCAGCAGCTTAACTAGCGGTACCTACGAGCAGTACTTC	CASSLTSGTYEQYF
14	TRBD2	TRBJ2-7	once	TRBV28	TGTGCCAGCAGATCCGGGACTAACCCCTACGAGCAGTACTTC	CASRSGTNPYEQYF
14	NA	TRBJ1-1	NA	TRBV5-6	TGTGCCAGCAGCTTGGTCGGGGGATTGGCTGAAGCTTTCTTT	CASSLVGGLAEAFF
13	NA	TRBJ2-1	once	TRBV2	TGTGCCAGCTCCAGTCAGGGTAACAATGAGCAGTTCTTC	CASSSQGNNEQFF
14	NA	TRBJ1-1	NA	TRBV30	TGTGCCTGGAGTAAAGGCTTAGGGGACACTGAAGCTTTCTTT	CAWSKGLGDTEAFF
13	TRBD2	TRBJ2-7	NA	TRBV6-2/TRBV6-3	TGTGCCAGCAGCCCCGGGACTAGATACGAGCAGTACTTC	CASSPGTRYEQYF
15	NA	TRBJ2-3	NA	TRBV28	TGTGCCAGCCAGGGCTTATGGGGGCGGGTAGATACGCAGTATTTT	CASQGLWGRVDTQYF
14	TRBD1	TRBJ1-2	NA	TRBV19	TGTGCCAGTAGTGACAGGGCCTATAACTATGGCTACACCTTC	CASSDRAYNYGYTF
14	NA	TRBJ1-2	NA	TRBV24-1	TGTGCCACCAGTGATCCGAACAGGCCTTATGGCTACACCTTC	CATSDPNRPYGYTF
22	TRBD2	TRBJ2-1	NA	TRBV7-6	TGTGCCAGCAGCTTAGCTACGGGACTAGCGGGGGCTTCCGTTAGGTCCTACAATGAGCAGTTCTTC	CASSLATGLAGASVRSYNEQFF
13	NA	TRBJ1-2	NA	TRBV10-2	TGCGCCAGCAGTGTTGGCCAGGGCGAATGCTACACCTTC	CASSVGQGECYTF
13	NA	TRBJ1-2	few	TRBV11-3	TGTGCCAGCAGCTTTACAGGGCCCGGTGGCTACACCTTC	CASSFTGPGGYTF
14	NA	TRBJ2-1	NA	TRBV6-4	TGTGCCAGCAGCCGGGACTCCAACTACAATGAGCAGTTCTTC	CASSRDSNYNEQFF
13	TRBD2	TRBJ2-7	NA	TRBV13	TGTGCCAGCAGCTTAGGCCGGGGGGACGAGCAGTACTTC	CASSLGRGDEQYF
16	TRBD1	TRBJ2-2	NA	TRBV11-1	TGTGCCAGCAGCTACCGGACAGGGCCGTTCACCGGGGAGCTGTTTTTT	CASSYRTGPFTGELFF
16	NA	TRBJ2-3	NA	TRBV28	TGTGCCAGCAGTACCCCCTGGACAGAAAGCACAGATACGCAGTATTTT	CASSTPWTESTDTQYF
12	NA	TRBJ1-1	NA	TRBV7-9	TGTGCCAGCAGCTTAGGGAGTTACGAAGCTTTCTTT	CASSLGSYEAFF
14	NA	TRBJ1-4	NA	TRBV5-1	TGCGCCAGCAGCTTGGAACCAGGGCGGGAAAAACTGTTTTTT	CASSLEPGREKLFF
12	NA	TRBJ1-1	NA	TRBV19	TGTGCCAGTAGTTCGCGTTCCACTGAAGCTTTCTTT	CASSSRSTEAFF
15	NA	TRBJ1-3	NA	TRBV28	TGTGCCAGCAGTTTAGGCAGGGGATACGGAAACACCATATATTTT	CASSLGRGYGNTIYF
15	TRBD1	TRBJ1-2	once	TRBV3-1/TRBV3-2	TGTGCCAGCAGCCAAGATGCCAGGGGGGACTATGGCTACACCTTC	CASSQDARGDYGYTF
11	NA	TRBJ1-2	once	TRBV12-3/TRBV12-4	TGTGCCAGCAGTGGCGGGACCGGCTACACCTTC	CASSGGTGYTF
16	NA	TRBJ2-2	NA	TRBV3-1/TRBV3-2	TGTGCCAGCAGCAACCGCGGAGCCACGAACACCGGGGAGCTGTTTTTT	CASSNRGATNTGELFF